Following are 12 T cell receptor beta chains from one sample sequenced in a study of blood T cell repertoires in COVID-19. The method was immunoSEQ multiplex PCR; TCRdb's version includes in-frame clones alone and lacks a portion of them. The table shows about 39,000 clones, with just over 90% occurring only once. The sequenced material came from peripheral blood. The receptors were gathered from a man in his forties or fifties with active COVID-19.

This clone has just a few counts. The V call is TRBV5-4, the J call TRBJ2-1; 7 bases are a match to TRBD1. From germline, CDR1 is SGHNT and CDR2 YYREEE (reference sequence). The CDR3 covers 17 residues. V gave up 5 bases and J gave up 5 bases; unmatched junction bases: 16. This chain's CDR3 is CASRLDLLRDSHNEQFF. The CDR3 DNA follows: TGTGCCAGCAGGCTCGACCTATTAAGGGACAGCCACAATGAGCAGTTCTTC.

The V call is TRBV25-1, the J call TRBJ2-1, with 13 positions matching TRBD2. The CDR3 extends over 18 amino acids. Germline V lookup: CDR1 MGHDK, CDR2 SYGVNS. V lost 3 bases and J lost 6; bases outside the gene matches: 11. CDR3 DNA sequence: TGTGCCAGCAGTGAGCAGGGCGGGAGGACTAGCGGGAGCAATGAGCAGTTCTTC. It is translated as CASSEQGGRTSGSNEQFF.

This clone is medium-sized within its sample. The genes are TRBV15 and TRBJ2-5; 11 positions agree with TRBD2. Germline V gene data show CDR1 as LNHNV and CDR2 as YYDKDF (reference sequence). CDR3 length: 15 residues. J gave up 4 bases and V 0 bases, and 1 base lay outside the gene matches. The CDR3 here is CATSRDSGGAETQYF. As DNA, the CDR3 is TGTGCCACCAGCAGAGATAGCGGGGGGGCAGAGACCCAGTACTTC.

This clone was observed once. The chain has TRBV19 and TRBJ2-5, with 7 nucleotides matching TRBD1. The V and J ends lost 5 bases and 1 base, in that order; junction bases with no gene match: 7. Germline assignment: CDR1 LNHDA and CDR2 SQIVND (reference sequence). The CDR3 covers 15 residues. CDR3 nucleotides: TGTGCCAGTAGTGAGGCAGGGGGTCCCCAAGAGACCCAGTACTTC. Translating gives CASSEAGGPQETQYF.

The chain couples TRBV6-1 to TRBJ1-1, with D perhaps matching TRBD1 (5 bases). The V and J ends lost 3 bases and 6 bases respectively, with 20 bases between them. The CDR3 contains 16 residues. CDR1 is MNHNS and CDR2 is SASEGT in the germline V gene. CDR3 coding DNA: TGTGCCAGCAGTGATTTGCGGGGGTCCATGAAGTCTGAAGCTTTCTTT. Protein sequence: CASSDLRGSMKSEAFF.

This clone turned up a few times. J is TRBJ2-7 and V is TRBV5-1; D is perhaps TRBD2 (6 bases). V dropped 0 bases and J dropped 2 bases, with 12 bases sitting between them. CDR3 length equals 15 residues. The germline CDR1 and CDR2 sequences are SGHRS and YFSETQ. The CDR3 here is CASSLAASATYEQYF. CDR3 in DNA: TGCGCCAGCAGCTTGGCCGCTAGCGCTACCTACGAGCAGTACTTC.

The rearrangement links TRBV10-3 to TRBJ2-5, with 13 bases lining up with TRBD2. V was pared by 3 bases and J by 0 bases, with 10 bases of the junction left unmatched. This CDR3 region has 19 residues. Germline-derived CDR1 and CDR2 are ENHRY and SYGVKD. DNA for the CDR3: TGTGCCATCAGTGATCCGACTAGCGGGGGGCCGTACTACCAAGAGACCCAGTACTTC. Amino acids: CAISDPTSGGPYYQETQYF.

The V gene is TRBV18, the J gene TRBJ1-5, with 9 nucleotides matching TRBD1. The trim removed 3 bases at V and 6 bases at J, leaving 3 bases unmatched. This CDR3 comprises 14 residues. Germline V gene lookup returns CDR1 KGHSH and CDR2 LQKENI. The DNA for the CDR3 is TGTGCCAGCTCACCTCAGGGACAGGGTCAGCCCCAGCATTTT. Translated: CASSPQGQGQPQHF.

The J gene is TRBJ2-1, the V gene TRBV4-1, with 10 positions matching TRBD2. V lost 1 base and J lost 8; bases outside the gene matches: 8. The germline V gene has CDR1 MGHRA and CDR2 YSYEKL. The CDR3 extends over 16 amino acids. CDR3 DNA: TGCGCCAGCAGCCAAGCTCCTAGCGGGAGCCGTTATGAGCAGTTCTTC. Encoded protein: CASSQAPSGSRYEQFF.

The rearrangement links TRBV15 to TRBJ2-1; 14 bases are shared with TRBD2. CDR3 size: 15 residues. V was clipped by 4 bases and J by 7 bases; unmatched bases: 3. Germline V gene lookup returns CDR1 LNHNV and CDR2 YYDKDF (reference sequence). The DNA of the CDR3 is TGTGCCACCAGCACGACTAGCGGGAGGGCGAATGAGCAGTTCTTC. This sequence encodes CATSTTSGRANEQFF.

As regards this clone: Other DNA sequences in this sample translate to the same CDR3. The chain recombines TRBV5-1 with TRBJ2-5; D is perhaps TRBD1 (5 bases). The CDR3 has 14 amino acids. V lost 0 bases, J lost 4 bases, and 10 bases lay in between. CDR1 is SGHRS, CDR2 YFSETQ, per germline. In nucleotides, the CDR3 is TGCGCCAGCAGCTTGGGGCAGGGTAGAGAGACCCAGTACTTC. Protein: CASSLGQGRETQYF.

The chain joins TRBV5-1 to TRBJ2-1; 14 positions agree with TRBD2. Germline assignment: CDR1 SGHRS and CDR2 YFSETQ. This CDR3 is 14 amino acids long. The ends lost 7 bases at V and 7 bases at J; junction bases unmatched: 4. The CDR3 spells CASGGTSGSNEQFF. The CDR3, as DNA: TGCGCCAGCGGAGGGACTAGCGGGAGTAATGAGCAGTTCTTC.